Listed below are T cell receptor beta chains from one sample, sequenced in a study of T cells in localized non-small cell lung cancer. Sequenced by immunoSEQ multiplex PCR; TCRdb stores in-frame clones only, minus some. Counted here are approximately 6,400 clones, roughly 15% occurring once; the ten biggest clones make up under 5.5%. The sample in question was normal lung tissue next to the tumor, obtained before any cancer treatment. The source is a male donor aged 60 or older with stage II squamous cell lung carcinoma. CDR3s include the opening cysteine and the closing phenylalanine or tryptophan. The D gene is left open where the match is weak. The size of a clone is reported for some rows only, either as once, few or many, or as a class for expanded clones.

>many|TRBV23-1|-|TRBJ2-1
TGCGCCAGCAGCAAACCAGGGGACAATGAGCAGTTCTTC
CASSKPGDNEQFF
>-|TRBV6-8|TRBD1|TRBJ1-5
TGTGCCAGCAGTTACACAGGGGGGGCTCAGCCCCAGCATTTT
CASSYTGGAQPQHF
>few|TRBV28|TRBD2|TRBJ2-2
TGTGCCAGCACCCGGGGGGGGAACACCGGGGAGCTGTTTTTT
CASTRGGNTGELFF
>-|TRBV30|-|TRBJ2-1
TGTGCCTGGAGTTCCTGGGGGGCGCGGATCGACAATGAGCAGTTCTTC
CAWSSWGARIDNEQFF
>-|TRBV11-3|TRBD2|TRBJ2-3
TGTGCCAGCAGCCCAGTTAGCGGGAGGGCTACAGATACGCAGTATTTT
CASSPVSGRATDTQYF
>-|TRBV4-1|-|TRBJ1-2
TGCGCCAGCAGCCAAGAAGGCGGGGACTACTATGGCTACACCTTC
CASSQEGGDYYGYTF
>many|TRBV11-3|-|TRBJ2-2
TGTGCCAGCAGCCCTAGGGCGGGCACCGGGGAGCTGTTTTTT
CASSPRAGTGELFF
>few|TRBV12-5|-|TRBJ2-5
TGTGCCAGCACCCTGGGACGGGCTAGTCAAGAGACCCAGTACTTC
CASTLGRASQETQYF
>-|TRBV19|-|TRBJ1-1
TGTGCCAGTAGTACTTATCCAGGGTTGAACACTGAAGCTTTCTTT
CASSTYPGLNTEAFF
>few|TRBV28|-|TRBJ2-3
TGTGCCAGCAGTACCTCAAGTAGGCAGGGCCTCGGAGATACGCAGTATTTT
CASSTSSRQGLGDTQYF